The 30 T cell receptor beta chains given below trace back to one sample, sequenced in a study of cytomegalovirus exposure and HLA in healthy donors. The PCR ran on 60 Vbeta and 13 Jbeta primers. Produced via immunoSEQ multiplex PCR; TCRdb's table is partial and in-frame only. The table includes about 100,000 clones, approximately 76% detected once. The sequenced material came from PBMCs. The receptors here all came from a man between 35 and 55 years old in good health and CMV-seronegative.

The chain uses TRBV18 and TRBJ2-5; 9 nucleotides line up with TRBD1. Germline V gene sequence: CDR1 KGHSH, CDR2 LQKENI. Trimming cost V 6 bases and J 3 bases; bases outside gene matches: 8. This CDR3 comprises 15 residues. The CDR3 is CASSRGTGSEETQYF. The CDR3 DNA sequence: TGTGCCAGCTCCAGGGGGACAGGGAGTGAAGAGACCCAGTACTTC.

The genes are TRBV7-9 and TRBJ1-2; 8 nucleotides align to TRBD1. Germline CDR1 and CDR2: SEHNR and FQNEAQ (reference sequence). With V trimmed by 1 base and J by 7 bases, 11 bases remained unmatched. The CDR3 spans 16 residues. The CDR3 DNA sequence: TGTGCCAGCAGCTTAGATACTACCCAGGGGGCGCTTGGCTACACCTTC. This encodes CASSLDTTQGALGYTF.

Worth noting for this clone: Other DNA sequences within the sample encode an identical CDR3. The CDR3 nucleotides read TGTGCCAGTAGTATAGGGGGACAGGATAATTCACCCCTCCACTTT. Amino acids: CASSIGGQDNSPLHF. The V and J genes are TRBV19 and TRBJ1-6; 8 bases fit TRBD1. V dropped 1 base and J dropped 5; count of bases not matched to a gene: 1. The germline gives CDR1 LNHDA, CDR2 SQIVND (reference sequence). The CDR3 covers 15 residues.

The count of this clone is one. CDR3 amino acids: CSVESYRATGYTF. The CDR3 nucleotides are TGCAGCGTTGAGTCCTACAGGGCCACGGGATACACCTTC. This chain uses TRBV29-1 with TRBJ1-2; the D gene is possibly TRBD1 (6 bases). The CDR3 is 13 amino acids. Trimming left V 3 bases short and J 11 bases short, with 19 bases between. CDR1 is SQVTM and CDR2 is ANQGSEA in the germline V gene.

This clone appeared a few times. The V and J genes are TRBV7-2 and TRBJ1-2, with D possibly matching TRBD1 (5 bases). Germline loops: CDR1 SGHTA, CDR2 FQGNSA. V lost 4 bases, J lost 4 bases, and 16 bases lay in between. The CDR3 contains 15 residues. As DNA, the CDR3 is TGTGCCAGCAGCTCCTCTCCTGACAGTACCTATGGCTACACCTTC. This codes for CASSSSPDSTYGYTF. Combining the CDR3 with reference TRBV7-2 and TRBJ1-2 gives the whole variable domain GAGVSQSPSNKVTEKGKDVELRCDPISGHTALYWYRQSLGQGLEFLIYFQGNSAPDKSGLPSDRFSAERTGGSVSTLTIQRTQQEDSAVYLCASSSSPDSTYGYTFGSGTRLTVV.

This clone occurred a few times. This chain uses TRBV29-1 with TRBJ1-1; weak D call: TRBD1 (6 bases). This CDR3 spans 13 amino acids. Germline V gene sequence: CDR1 SQVTM, CDR2 ANQGSEA. With 6 bases removed from V and 4 bases from J, the gap between germline ends came to 15 bases. The CDR3 here is CSVGQGTGTEAFF. The DNA of the CDR3 is TGCAGCGTGGGGCAGGGGACGGGCACTGAAGCTTTCTTT.

The V call is TRBV4-1, the J call TRBJ1-4; TRBD1 might be the D (6 bases). There are 18 residues in the CDR3. Germline loops: CDR1 MGHRA, CDR2 YSYEKL. V was cut by 1 base and J by 3 bases, with 18 bases left in between. CDR3 bases: TGCGCCAGCAGCCAAGGGGCTCTACCGGGACAATCTAATGAAAAACTGTTTTTT. Translating gives CASSQGALPGQSNEKLFF.

The chain uses TRBV4-2 and TRBJ2-3; 11 bases line up with TRBD2. The length of the CDR3 is 17 residues. The V gene's germline CDR1 is LGHNA and CDR2 YNFKEQ. The J segment lost 6 bases and the V segment lost 0 bases, leaving 8 bases of the junction unmatched. CDR3 sequence reads: CASSQEVAGGLKDTQYF. The CDR3 nucleotides read TGTGCCAGCAGCCAAGAGGTAGCGGGGGGGCTTAAGGATACGCAGTATTTT.

This clone was recorded a few times. CDR3 bases: TGTGCCAGCAGCCCCGGGACAGGGAACCGCTACACCTTC. Protein: CASSPGTGNRYTF. The chain carries TRBV7-9 and TRBJ1-2; TRBD1 aligns across 9 bases. This CDR3 contains 13 residues. Germline CDR1 is SEHNR and CDR2 is FQNEAQ (reference sequence). Unmatched junction bases numbered 7, after V lost 5 bases and J lost 9 bases.

In this sample, this clone turned up a few times. The CDR3 is CASSIRTGGRGREKLFF. CDR3 bases: TGTGCCAGCAGCATTCGGACAGGGGGAAGGGGTAGAGAAAAACTGTTTTTT. The rearrangement uses TRBV5-4 and TRBJ1-4; TRBD1 aligns across 10 bases. Germline V gene data show CDR1 as SGHNT and CDR2 as YYREEE (reference sequence). Losses at the gene ends were 4 bases for V and 8 bases for J; bases not matched to a gene: 14. This CDR3 has 17 amino acids.

The J gene is TRBJ2-7, the V gene TRBV11-2; 9 positions agree with TRBD2. Germline V lookup: CDR1 SGHAT, CDR2 FQNNGV. The CDR3 length is 14 residues. After removal of 6 bases from V and 0 bases from J, the junction contained 3 bases not matched to a gene. The CDR3 loop is CASRYSGGSYEQYV. CDR3 nucleotide sequence: TGTGCCAGCAGATATAGCGGGGGCTCCTACGAGCAGTACGTC.

The chain is built from TRBV4-1 and TRBJ1-1; D gene unclear. V lost 1 base, J lost 0 bases, and 6 bases lay in between. Germline CDR1 reads MGHRA; CDR2 reads YSYEKL. There are 14 residues in the CDR3. The CDR3 sequence: CASSQASVNTEAFF. The CDR3 nucleotides are TGCGCCAGCAGCCAAGCCTCAGTGAACACTGAAGCTTTCTTT.

This clone was detected only once. The CDR3 protein is CSARAAAVQYF. CDR3 sequence (DNA): TGCAGTGCTAGAGCTGCGGCAGTTCAGTACTTC. The gene calls are TRBV20-1 and TRBJ2-4; D is ambiguous. Trimming removed 1 base at V and 11 bases at J, with 9 bases between. CDR3 length: 11 residues. CDR1 DFQATT and CDR2 SNEGSKA come from the germline V gene (reference sequence).

The chain recombines TRBV10-1 with TRBJ2-2, with TRBD2 matching over 7 bases. Trimming took 1 base from V and 0 from J; bases not matched to a gene: 5. Germline values: CDR1 WNHNN, CDR2 SYGVQD (reference sequence). This CDR3 region has 17 residues. The CDR3 loop reads CASSELGGVTNTGELFF. CDR3 DNA: TGCGCCAGCAGTGAGTTGGGGGGGGTCACGAACACCGGGGAGCTGTTTTTT.

This clone has more than one count but fewer than ten. This chain joins TRBV6-1 and TRBJ2-7; perhaps TRBD1 as D (5 bases). CDR3 length: 11 amino acids. Trimming cost V 7 bases and J 5 bases, with 9 bases left between them. Germline CDR1 reads MNHNS; CDR2 reads SASEGT. In DNA form, the CDR3 reads TGTGCCAGCAAGGGGATAAACGAGCAGTACTTC. This sequence encodes CASKGINEQYF.

The chain carries TRBV10-2 and TRBJ1-3; 12 nucleotides align to TRBD1. Trimming took 7 bases from V and 1 from J; bases not matched to a gene: 17. CDR3 length equals 20 residues. CDR1 is WSHSY, CDR2 SAAADI, per germline. CDR3 sequence reads: CASKHSGRGTGGTSGNTIYF. CDR3 nucleotide sequence: TGCGCCAGCAAGCATTCCGGGAGGGGGACAGGGGGCACATCTGGAAACACCATATATTTT.

This clone was recorded a few times. The V and J genes are TRBV5-1 and TRBJ2-2; TRBD1 matches at 12 bases. Germline CDR1 is SGHRS and CDR2 is YFSETQ. V dropped 4 bases and J dropped 6; count of bases not matched to a gene: 16. This CDR3 is built from 19 residues. The CDR3 sequence is CASSVQGSGQGAGAGELFF. DNA of the CDR3: TGCGCCAGCAGCGTCCAAGGGTCGGGACAGGGGGCCGGGGCCGGGGAGCTGTTTTTT.

This clone was picked up a small number of times. The genes are TRBV30 and TRBJ2-7; D perhaps matches TRBD2 (7 bases). Germline V CDR1 and CDR2: GTSNPN, SVGIG (reference sequence). CDR3 length: 12 residues. V gave up 3 bases and J gave up 4 bases, with 10 bases separating them. This CDR3 is CAWRRGRYEQYF. The CDR3 nucleotides read TGTGCCTGGAGGCGGGGGCGTTACGAGCAGTACTTC.

The chain joins TRBV6-1 to TRBJ2-1, with D possibly being TRBD2 (6 bases). There are 11 residues in the CDR3. V was trimmed by 8 bases and J by 4 bases, leaving 6 bases between them. CDR1 is MNHNS and CDR2 is SASEGT in the germline V gene. The CDR3 DNA follows: TGTGCCAGCGGGGGGTACAATGAGCAGTTCTTC. This codes for CASGGYNEQFF.

The chain joins TRBV6-1 to TRBJ1-4, with 8 bases matching TRBD1. The CDR3 is 13 amino acids. Looked up from germline, CDR1 is MNHNS and CDR2 is SASEGT. Trimming took 4 bases from V and 7 from J; bases not matched to a gene: 2. CDR3 loop: CASSGTGSEKLFF. Written as DNA, the CDR3 is TGTGCCAGCAGTGGGACAGGGAGTGAAAAACTGTTTTTT.

The V gene is TRBV4-2, the J gene TRBJ1-4, with TRBD1 matching 7 bases. Germline trimming cut 0 bases from V and 7 bases from J; bases unmatched to any gene: 14. The germline gives CDR1 LGHNA, CDR2 YNFKEQ. CDR3 length equals 18 residues. CDR3 nucleotides: TGTGCCAGCAGCCAAGAGCCCCCCGTGGGGACAGCCCTTGAAAAACTGTTTTTT. This encodes CASSQEPPVGTALEKLFF.

This rearrangement joins TRBV7-9 to TRBJ1-4; the match to TRBD1 covers 9 bases. CDR3 length equals 14 residues. The germline V gene encodes CDR1 SEHNR and CDR2 FQNEAQ (reference sequence). V dropped 5 bases and J dropped 5; count of bases not matched to a gene: 3. Written as DNA, the CDR3 is TGTGCCAGCAGCGGGGACAGGGACAATGAAAAACTGTTTTTT. Residues: CASSGDRDNEKLFF.

The chain couples TRBV19 to TRBJ1-6; a weak D match, TRBD1 (6 bases). The CDR3 length is 14 residues. Germline CDR1 reads LNHDA; CDR2 reads SQIVND (reference sequence). Deletions cut 11 bases from V and 7 bases from J, with 18 bases between. CDR3 protein: CAVSTRTANSPLHF. The CDR3 DNA reads TGTGCCGTATCCACCAGGACAGCCAATTCACCCCTCCACTTT.

This clone turned up a few times. The chain combines TRBV27 with TRBJ2-3; weak D call: TRBD1 (6 bases). CDR1 MNHEY and CDR2 SMNVEV come from the germline V gene (reference sequence). The CDR3 loop spans 14 amino acids. The V end was cut by 2 bases, the J end by 2 bases, with 8 bases between. The CDR3 spells CASSLGDNTDTQYF. The CDR3, as DNA: TGTGCCAGCAGTTTAGGGGACAACACAGATACGCAGTATTTT.

CDR3 amino acids: CASHPSRTEAFF. In DNA, the CDR3 is TGTGCCAGTCACCCTAGTCGCACTGAAGCTTTCTTT. This sequence joins TRBV7-2 and TRBJ1-1; D is undetermined. Germline lookup yields CDR1 SGHTA and CDR2 FQGNSA. The ends were cut back, 9 bases at V and 4 bases at J, with 12 bases in the middle. The CDR3 totals 12 residues.

This sequence joins TRBV27 and TRBJ2-5; D is unclear. Germline CDR1 and CDR2: MNHEY and SMNVEV (reference sequence). The CDR3 has 13 amino acids. Trimming took off 3 bases at V and 0 bases at J, with 5 bases between the two ends. CDR3 in DNA: TGTGCCAGCAGTTTCCGGGACCAAGAGACCCAGTACTTC. Translated, it gives CASSFRDQETQYF.

A word on this clone: A read error may account for a junction end that differs from germline. This same CDR3 is encoded by further DNA sequences in the sample. The chain recombines TRBV19 with TRBJ2-3; unclear D gene. The CDR3 length is 12 residues. The germline CDR1 and CDR2 sequences are LNHDA and SQIVND (reference sequence). The CDR3 DNA is TGTGCCAGCAGTATCCACACAGATACGCAGTATTTT. It specifies CASSIHTDTQYF. Based on the CDR3 plus reference TRBV19 and TRBJ2-3, the full variable domain is DGGITQSPKYLFRKEGQNVTLSCEQNLNHDAMYWYRQDPGQGLRLIYYSQIVNDFQKGDIAEGYSVSREKKESFPLTVTSAQKNPTAFYLCASSIHTDTQYFGPGTRLTVL.

V usage is TRBV6-1 and J usage is TRBJ2-2; possible D gene TRBD1, 5 bases. The CDR3 length is 14 residues. The germline V gene encodes CDR1 MNHNS and CDR2 SASEGT. V dropped 6 bases and J dropped 1 base, with 9 bases sitting between them. In DNA, the CDR3 is TGTGCCAGCAGATCAACAGGGAACACCGGGGAGCTGTTTTTT. Translating gives CASRSTGNTGELFF.

CDR3 coding DNA: TGTGCCAGCAGCCAAACACAGGGGTCAAGTCAGCCCCAGCATTTT. Translating gives CASSQTQGSSQPQHF. The chain combines TRBV4-2 with TRBJ1-5; TRBD1 matches at 7 bases. Germline trimming cut 2 bases from V and 6 bases from J; bases unmatched to any gene: 7. There are 15 residues in the CDR3. From germline, CDR1 is LGHNA and CDR2 YNFKEQ.

The V gene is TRBV7-6, the J gene TRBJ2-7; 8 positions match TRBD1. This CDR3 has 14 residues. The V gene's germline CDR1 is SGHVS and CDR2 FNYEAQ. V shed 1 base, J shed 2 bases, and the junction held 1 base outside the gene matches. The CDR3 coding sequence is TGTGCCAGCAGCTTAGGCAGGGGGCCCTACGAGCAGTACTTC. This codes for CASSLGRGPYEQYF. Full variable domain (missing parts from reference TRBV7-6 and TRBJ2-7): GAGVSQSPRYKVTKRGQDVALRCDPISGHVSLYWYRQALGQGPEFLTYFNYEAQQDKSGLPNDRFSAERPEGSISTLTIQRTEQRDSAMYRCASSLGRGPYEQYFGPGTRLTVT.